This TCR beta chain emerged from a study of blood T cells in healthy people across ages. With a J-beta primer mix and a sample-barcoded 5' primer, a second PCR ran about 7 to 11 cycles. The template-switch adaptor was a 5' adaptor with 12 random nucleotides. It tagged each cDNA molecule. TCRdb reprocessed the 5' RACE reads via MiXCR and lists one record per CDR3 protein. The sample carries about 1,800,000 distinct CDR3 sequences, about 28% recorded once. This CDR3 spans 14 amino acids. V gave up 0 bases and J gave up 5 bases, with 13 bases separating them. Germline V gene data show CDR1 as SQVTM and CDR2 as ANQGSEA. In terms of origin and age, donors were healthy Caucasian individuals from Russia aged about 6 to 90.

The chain employs TRBV29-1 and TRBJ2-5; D may be TRBD1 (5 bases). Material: blood. The receptor comes from a woman aged 25 to 45 in good health. The chain's CDR3 is CSVEDLGRGETQYF. The CDR3 nucleotides read TGCAGCGTTGAAGATCTGGGGCGTGGGGAGACCCAGTACTTC.